This T cell receptor (beta chain) was recovered during a study of blood T cell repertoires in COVID-19. At the level of the study: The United States, Italy and Spain provided the acute and convalescent COVID-19 samples.

The authors' processing: Reference gene primer amplification yielded estimated nucleated cell counts. Only in-frame clones appear in the TCRdb table, and some are missing; sequencing was by immunoSEQ multiplex PCR. The D gene and trimming were derived from the DNA, and the V and J assignments and clone size from that table. The sample consists of roughly 110,000 clones, 81% of them appearing once. The germline gives CDR1 MNHEY, CDR2 SVGAGI. The V gene end was trimmed by 5 bases and the J gene end by 4 bases; junction bases not matched to a gene: 6. This CDR3 is 15 amino acids long. The chain links TRBV6-5 to TRBJ1-5, with TRBD1 identical over 9 bases. The sequence was obtained from a man aged 50 or older with acute or convalescent COVID-19. The source material was peripheral blood. The CDR3 sequence: CASSTGTGRNQPQHF. Here the CDR3 DNA reads TGTGCCAGCAGTACCGGGACAGGGAGGAATCAGCCCCAGCATTTT.